Listed here is a single T cell receptor beta chain. Its antigen remains unidentified. The sample belongs to a study of response to subunit inactivated influenza vaccine. Study results and caveats: Each seasonal flu vaccination may recruit only limited new T cells, authors suggested.

Trimming took 8 bases from V and 5 from J, leaving 16 bases between them. This CDR3 comprises 14 residues. The V gene's germline CDR1 is SNHLY and CDR2 FYNNEI. TCRdb independently ran MiXCR on the RT-PCR reads; one entry per CDR3 protein. The sample has fewer than 700,000 distinct CDR3 sequences; roughly 13% are singletons. Here the sequenced sample was PBMCs from blood, taken 45 days after vaccination. The chain has TRBV2 and TRBJ2-1; D uncertain. This receptor was obtained from a man aged 50 to 60 who received an inactivated influenza vaccine. CDR3 DNA: TGTGCCAGCCCCATTGGCTCGAGCAACAATGAGCAGTTCTTC. Protein: CASPIGSSNNEQFF.